This T cell receptor beta chain was recovered during a study of siplizumab effects on memory and regulatory T cells. Study-level points and caveats: For siplizumab cultures, the suppressive function of their proliferating Tregs was not confirmed. Mappable alloreactive CD4+ clones were on average about 62% Treg-derived with siplizumab, under 30% in controls. Just a small share of alloreactive clones was traced back to unstimulated subsets.

Clones were sequenced by immunoSEQ multiplex PCR, and TCRdb holds only the in-frame ones, with some missing. The table lists more than 85,000 clones, around 90% of them singletons. Turning to this clone: The antigen remains undetermined.

CDR1 is SGHTA and CDR2 is FQGNSA in the germline V gene. V lost 0 bases and J lost 6, with 6 bases in between. The CDR3 is 13 amino acids. Input material: CD4+ T cells sorted from blood. The sequence was collected from a human donor in good health. The V and J genes are TRBV7-2 and TRBJ2-1; D uncertain. CDR3 protein: CASSLARSNEQFF. CDR3 coding DNA: TGTGCCAGCAGCTTAGCTAGGAGCAATGAGCAGTTCTTC.